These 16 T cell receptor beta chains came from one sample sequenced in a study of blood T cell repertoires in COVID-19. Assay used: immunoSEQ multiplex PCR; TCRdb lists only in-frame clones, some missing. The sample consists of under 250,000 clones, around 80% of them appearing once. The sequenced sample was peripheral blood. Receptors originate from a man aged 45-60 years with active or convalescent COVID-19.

Here the CDR3 reads CASSLNPGPYEQYV. In DNA, the CDR3 is TGCGCCAGCAGCTTGAACCCAGGTCCCTACGAGCAGTACGTC. The rearrangement links TRBV5-1 to TRBJ2-7; D not certain. From germline, CDR1 is SGHRS and CDR2 YFSETQ. The CDR3 totals 14 residues. Trimming took off 1 base at V and 2 bases at J, with 10 bases between the two ends.

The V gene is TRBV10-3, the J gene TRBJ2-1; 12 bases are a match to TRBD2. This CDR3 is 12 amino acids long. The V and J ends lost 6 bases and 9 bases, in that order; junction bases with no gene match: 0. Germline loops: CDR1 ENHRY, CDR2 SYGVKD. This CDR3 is CAIRTSGGEQFF. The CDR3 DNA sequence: TGTGCCATCAGGACTAGCGGGGGTGAGCAGTTCTTC.

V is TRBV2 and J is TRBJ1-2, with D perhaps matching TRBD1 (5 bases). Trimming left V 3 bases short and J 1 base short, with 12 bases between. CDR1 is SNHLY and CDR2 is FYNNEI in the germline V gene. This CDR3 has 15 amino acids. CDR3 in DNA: TGTGCCAGCAGTGAGAGGCAGGGCATTAACTATGGCTACACCTTC. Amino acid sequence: CASSERQGINYGYTF.

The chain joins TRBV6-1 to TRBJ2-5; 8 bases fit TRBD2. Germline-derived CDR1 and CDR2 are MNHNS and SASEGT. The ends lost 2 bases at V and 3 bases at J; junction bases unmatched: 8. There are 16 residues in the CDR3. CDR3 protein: CASSEIAGGGEETQYF. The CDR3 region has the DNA TGTGCCAGCAGTGAAATCGCGGGGGGCGGAGAAGAGACCCAGTACTTC.

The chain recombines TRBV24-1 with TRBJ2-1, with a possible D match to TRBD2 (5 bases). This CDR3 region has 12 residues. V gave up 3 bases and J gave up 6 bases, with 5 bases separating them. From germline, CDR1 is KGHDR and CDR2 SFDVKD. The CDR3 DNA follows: TGTGCCACCAGTGATCGGGGCAATGAGCAGTTCTTC. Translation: CATSDRGNEQFF.

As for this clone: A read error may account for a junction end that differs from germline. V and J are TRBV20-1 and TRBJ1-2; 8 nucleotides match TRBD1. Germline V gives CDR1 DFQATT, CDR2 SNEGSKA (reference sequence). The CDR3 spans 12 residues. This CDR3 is CSASYIDRGPHF. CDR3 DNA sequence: TGCAGTGCTAGTTATATTGACAGGGGACCGCACTTC.

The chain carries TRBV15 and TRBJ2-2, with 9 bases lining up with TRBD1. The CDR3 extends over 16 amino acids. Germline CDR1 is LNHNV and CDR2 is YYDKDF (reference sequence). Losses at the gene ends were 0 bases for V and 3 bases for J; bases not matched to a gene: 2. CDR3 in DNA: TGTGCCACCAGCAGAGAGGGACAGGGCCACACCGGGGAGCTGTTTTTT. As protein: CATSREGQGHTGELFF.

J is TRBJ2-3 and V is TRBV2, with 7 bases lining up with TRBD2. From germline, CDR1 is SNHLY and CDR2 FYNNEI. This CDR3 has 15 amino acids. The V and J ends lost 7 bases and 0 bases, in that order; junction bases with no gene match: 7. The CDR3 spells CASIGASGSTDTQYF. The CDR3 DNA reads TGTGCCAGCATAGGGGCTAGCGGAAGCACAGATACGCAGTATTTT.

Here the CDR3 reads CASSPDSTYGYTF. Here the CDR3 DNA reads TGTGCCAGCAGTCCGGACAGCACCTATGGCTACACCTTC. The genes are TRBV6-6 and TRBJ1-2, with D possibly being TRBD1 (6 bases). The germline CDR1 and CDR2 sequences are MNHNY and SVGAGI (reference sequence). With 5 bases removed from V and 4 bases from J, the gap between germline ends came to 11 bases. The CDR3 is 13 residues long.

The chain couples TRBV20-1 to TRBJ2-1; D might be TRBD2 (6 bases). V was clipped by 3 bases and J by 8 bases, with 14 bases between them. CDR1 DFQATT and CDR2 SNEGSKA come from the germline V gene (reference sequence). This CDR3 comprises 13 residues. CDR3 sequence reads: CSASVAALYEQFF. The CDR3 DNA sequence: TGCAGTGCTAGTGTAGCGGCCCTATATGAGCAGTTCTTC.

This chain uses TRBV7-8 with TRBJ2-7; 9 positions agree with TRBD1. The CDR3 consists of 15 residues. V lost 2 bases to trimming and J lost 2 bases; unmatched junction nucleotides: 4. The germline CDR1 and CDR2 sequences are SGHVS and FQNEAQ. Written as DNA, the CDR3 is TGTGCCAGCAGCTTATCCGGGACAGGGCCCTACGAGCAGTACGTC. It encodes CASSLSGTGPYEQYV.

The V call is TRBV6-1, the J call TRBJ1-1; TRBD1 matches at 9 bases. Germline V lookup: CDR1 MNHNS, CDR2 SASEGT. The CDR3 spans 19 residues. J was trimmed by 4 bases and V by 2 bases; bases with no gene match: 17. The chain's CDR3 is CASSERSGLITGGLTEAFF. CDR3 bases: TGTGCCAGCAGTGAAAGGAGCGGATTGATCACAGGGGGCCTCACTGAAGCTTTCTTT.

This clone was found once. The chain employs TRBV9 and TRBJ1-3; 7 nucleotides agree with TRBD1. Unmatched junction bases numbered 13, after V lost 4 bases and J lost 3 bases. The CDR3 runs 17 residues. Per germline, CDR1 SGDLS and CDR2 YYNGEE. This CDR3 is CASSPQEGGAYGNTIYF. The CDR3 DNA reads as TGTGCCAGCAGCCCCCAAGAAGGGGGCGCCTATGGAAACACCATATATTTT. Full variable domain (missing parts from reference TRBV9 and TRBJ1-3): DSGVTQTPKHLITATGQRVTLRCSPRSGDLSVYWYQQSLDQGLQFLIQYYNGEERAKGNILERFSAQQFPDLHSELNLSSLELGDSALYFCASSPQEGGAYGNTIYFGEGSWLTVV.

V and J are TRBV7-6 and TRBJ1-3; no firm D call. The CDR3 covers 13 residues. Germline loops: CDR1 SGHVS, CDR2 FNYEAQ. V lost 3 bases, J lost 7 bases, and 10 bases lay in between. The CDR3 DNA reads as TGTGCCAGCAGCTTCCCAGGCACCAACACCATATATTTT. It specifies CASSFPGTNTIYF.

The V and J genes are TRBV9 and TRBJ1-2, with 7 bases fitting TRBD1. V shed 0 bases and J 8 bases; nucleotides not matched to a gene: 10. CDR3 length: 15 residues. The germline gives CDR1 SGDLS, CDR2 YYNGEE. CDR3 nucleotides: TGTGCCAGCAGCGTAGCTGACAGGGACGGAGGGGGCTACACCTTC. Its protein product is CASSVADRDGGGYTF.

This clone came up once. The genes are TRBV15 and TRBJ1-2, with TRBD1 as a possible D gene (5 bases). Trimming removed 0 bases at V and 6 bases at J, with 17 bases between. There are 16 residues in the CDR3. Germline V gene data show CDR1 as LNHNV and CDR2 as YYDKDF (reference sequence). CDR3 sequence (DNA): TGTGCCACCAGCAGAGATCGGTGGGGCGCTGGGCATGGCTACACCTTC. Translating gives CATSRDRWGAGHGYTF.